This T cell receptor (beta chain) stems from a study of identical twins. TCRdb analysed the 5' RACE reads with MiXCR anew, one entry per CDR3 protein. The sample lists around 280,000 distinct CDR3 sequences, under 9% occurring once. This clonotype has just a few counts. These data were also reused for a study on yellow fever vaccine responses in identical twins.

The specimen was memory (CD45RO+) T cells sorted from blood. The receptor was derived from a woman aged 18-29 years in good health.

This chain's CDR3 is CASSQGAGVFYEQYF. The CDR3 DNA sequence: TGTGCCAGCAGCCAAGGAGCGGGAGTGTTCTACGAGCAGTACTTC. The J gene is TRBJ2-7, the V gene TRBV14; 8 bases are shared with TRBD2. Per germline, CDR1 SGHDN and CDR2 FVKESK. The CDR3 runs to 15 residues. Trimming at V came to 1 base and at J to 3 bases, leaving 5 bases not matched to a gene.